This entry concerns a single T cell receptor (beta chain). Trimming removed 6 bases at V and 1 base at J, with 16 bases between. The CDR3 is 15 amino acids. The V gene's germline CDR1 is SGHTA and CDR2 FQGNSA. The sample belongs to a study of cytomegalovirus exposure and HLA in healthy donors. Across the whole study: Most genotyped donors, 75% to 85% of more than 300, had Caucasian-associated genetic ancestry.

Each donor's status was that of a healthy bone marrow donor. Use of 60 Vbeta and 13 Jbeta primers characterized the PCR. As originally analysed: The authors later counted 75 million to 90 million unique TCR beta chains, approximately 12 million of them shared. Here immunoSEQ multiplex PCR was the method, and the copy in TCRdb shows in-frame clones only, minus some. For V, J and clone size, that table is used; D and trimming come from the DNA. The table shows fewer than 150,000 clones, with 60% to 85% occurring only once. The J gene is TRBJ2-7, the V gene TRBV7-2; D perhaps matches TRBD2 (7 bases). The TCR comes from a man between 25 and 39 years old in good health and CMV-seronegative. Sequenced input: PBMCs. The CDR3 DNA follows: TGTGCCAGCAGTACACAGGGCGGGGGATCCTACGAGCAGTACTTC. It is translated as CASSTQGGGSYEQYF. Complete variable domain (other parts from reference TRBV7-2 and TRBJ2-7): GAGVSQSPSNKVTEKGKDVELRCDPISGHTALYWYRQSLGQGLEFLIYFQGNSAPDKSGLPSDRFSAERTGGSVSTLTIQRTQQEDSAVYLCASSTQGGGSYEQYFGPGTRLTVT.